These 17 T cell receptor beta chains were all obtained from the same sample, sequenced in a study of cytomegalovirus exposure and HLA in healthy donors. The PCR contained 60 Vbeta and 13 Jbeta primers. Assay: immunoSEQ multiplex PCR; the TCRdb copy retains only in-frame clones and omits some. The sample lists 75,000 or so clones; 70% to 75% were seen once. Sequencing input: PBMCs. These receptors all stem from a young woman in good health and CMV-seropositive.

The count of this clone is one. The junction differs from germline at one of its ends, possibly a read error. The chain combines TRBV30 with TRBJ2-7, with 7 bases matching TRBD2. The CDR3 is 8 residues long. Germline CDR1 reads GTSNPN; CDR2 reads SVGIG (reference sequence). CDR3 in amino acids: CASGGGVF. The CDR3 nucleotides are TGTGCCTCGGGCGGGGGAGTTTTC.

CDR3 loop: CASQTPNYGYTF. The CDR3 bases are TGTGCCAGCCAGACACCTAACTATGGCTACACCTTC. V and J are TRBV6-1 and TRBJ1-2; no clear D. CDR1 and CDR2 (germline): MNHNS, SASEGT. The CDR3 extends over 12 amino acids. V lost 8 bases to trimming and J lost 0 bases, with 7 bases between them.

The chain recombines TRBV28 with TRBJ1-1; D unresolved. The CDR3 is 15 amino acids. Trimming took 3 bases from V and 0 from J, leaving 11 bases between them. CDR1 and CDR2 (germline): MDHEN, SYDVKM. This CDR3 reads CASSLVGVLNTEAFF. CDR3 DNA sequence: TGTGCCAGCAGTTTGGTCGGAGTTCTGAACACTGAAGCTTTCTTT.

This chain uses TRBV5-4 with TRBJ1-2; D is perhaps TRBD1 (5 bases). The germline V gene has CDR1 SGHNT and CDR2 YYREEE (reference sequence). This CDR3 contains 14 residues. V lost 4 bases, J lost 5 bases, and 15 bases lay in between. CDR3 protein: CASSPSGGEYGYTF. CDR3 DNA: TGTGCCAGCAGCCCCAGTGGAGGGGAATATGGCTACACCTTC.

CDR3 sequence (DNA): TGTGCCAGCAGCTCAGGGGATCAGCCCCAGCATTTT. Translating gives CASSSGDQPQHF. The chain uses TRBV28 and TRBJ1-5; a weak D match, TRBD1 (6 bases). Germline lookup yields CDR1 MDHEN and CDR2 SYDVKM. The CDR3 length is 12 residues. V dropped 6 bases and J dropped 5 bases, with 8 bases sitting between them.

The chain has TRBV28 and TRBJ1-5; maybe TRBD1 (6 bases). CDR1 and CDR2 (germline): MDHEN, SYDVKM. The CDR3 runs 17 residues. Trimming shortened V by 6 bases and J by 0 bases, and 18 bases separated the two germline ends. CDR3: CASSTSPPGDSNQPQHF. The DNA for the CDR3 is TGTGCCAGCAGCACCTCACCCCCAGGGGATAGCAATCAGCCCCAGCATTTT.

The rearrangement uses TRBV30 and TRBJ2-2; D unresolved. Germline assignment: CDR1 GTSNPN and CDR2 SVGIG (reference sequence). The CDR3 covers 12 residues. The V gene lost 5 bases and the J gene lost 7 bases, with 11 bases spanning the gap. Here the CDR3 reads CAWRGGGGELFF. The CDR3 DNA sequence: TGTGCCTGGCGTGGTGGCGGCGGGGAGCTGTTTTTT.

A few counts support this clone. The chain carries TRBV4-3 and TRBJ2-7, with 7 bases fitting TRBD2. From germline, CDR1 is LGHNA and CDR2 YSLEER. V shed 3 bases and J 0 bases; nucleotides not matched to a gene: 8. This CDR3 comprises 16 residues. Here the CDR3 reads CASSQVLAGPSYEQYF. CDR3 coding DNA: TGCGCCAGCAGCCAGGTGTTAGCGGGTCCCTCCTACGAGCAGTACTTC.

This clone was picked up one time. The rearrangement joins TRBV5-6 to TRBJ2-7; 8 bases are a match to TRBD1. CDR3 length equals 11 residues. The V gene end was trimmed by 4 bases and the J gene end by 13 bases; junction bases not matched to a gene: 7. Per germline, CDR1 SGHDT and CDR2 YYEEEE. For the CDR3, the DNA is TGTGCCAGCAGCCGTGACAGGGGTGAATACTTC. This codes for CASSRDRGEYF.

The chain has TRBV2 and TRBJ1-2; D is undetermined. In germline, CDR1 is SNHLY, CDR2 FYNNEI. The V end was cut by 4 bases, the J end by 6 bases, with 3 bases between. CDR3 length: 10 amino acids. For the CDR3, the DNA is TGTGCCAGCAGTGGTAATGGCTACACCTTC. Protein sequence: CASSGNGYTF.

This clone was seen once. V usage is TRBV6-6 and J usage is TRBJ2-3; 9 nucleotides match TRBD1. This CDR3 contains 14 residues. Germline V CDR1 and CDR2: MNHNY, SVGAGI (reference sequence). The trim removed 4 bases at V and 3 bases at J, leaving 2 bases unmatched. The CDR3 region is CASSWTGATDTQYF. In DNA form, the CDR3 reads TGTGCCAGCAGTTGGACAGGGGCTACAGATACGCAGTATTTT.

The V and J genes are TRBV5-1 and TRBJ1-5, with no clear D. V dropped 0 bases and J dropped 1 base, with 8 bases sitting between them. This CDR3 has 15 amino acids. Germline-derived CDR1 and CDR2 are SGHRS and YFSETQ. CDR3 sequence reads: CASSLAPGSNQPQHF. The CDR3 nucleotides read TGCGCCAGCAGCTTGGCCCCGGGGAGCAATCAGCCCCAGCATTTT. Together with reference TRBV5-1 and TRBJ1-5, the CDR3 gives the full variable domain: KAGVTQTPRYLIKTRGQQVTLSCSPISGHRSVSWYQQTPGQGLQFLFEYFSETQRNKGNFPGRFSGRQFSNSRSEMNVSTLELGDSALYLCASSLAPGSNQPQHFGDGTRLSIL.

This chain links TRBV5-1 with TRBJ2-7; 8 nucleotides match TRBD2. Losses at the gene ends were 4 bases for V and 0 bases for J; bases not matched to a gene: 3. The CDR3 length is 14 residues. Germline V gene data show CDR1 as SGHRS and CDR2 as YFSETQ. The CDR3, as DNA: TGCGCCAGCAGCCTTAGCGGGGTCTCCTACGAGCAGTACTTC. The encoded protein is CASSLSGVSYEQYF.

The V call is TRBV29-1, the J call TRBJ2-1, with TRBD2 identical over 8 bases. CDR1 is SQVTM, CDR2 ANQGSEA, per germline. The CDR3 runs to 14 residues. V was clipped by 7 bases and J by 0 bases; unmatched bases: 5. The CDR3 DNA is TGCAGCGCAACACTAGCGGCCTCCTACAATGAGCAGTTCTTC. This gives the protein CSATLAASYNEQFF.

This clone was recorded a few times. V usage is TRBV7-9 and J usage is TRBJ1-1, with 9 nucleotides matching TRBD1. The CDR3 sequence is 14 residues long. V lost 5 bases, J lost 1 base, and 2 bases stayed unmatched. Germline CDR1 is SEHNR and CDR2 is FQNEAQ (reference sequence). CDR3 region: CASSAQGANTEAFF. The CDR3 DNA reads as TGTGCCAGCAGCGCACAGGGGGCGAACACTGAAGCTTTCTTT.

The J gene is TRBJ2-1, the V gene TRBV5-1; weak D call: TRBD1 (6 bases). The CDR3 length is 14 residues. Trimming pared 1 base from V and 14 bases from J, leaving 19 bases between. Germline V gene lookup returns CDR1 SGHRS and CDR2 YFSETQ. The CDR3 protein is CASSLIQGPQNEFF. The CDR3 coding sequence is TGCGCCAGCAGCTTGATTCAGGGGCCCCAGAACGAGTTCTTC.

The CDR3 loop reads CASSPDRGADTQYF. The DNA of the CDR3 is TGCGCCAGCAGCCCCGACAGGGGGGCAGATACGCAGTATTTT. The rearrangement joins TRBV5-1 to TRBJ2-3, with 9 positions matching TRBD1. The V and J ends lost 4 bases and 4 bases, in that order; junction bases with no gene match: 4. The CDR3 contains 14 residues. Germline V gene data show CDR1 as SGHRS and CDR2 as YFSETQ.